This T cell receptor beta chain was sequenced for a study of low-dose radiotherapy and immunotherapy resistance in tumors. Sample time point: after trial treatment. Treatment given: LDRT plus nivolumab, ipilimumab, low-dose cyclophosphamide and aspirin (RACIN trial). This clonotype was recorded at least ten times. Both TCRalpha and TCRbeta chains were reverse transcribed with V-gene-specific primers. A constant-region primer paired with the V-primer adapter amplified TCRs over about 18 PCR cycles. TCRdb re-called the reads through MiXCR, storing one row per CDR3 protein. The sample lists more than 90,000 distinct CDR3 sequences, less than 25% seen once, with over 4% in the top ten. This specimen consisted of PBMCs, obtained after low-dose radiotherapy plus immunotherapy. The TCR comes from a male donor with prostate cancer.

CDR3 bases: TGTGCCAGCAGCCGAACCCGCGGGGGCAGAAACAATGAGCAGTTCTTC. Its translation is CASSRTRGGRNNEQFF. The rearrangement joins TRBV7-2 to TRBJ2-1; D is perhaps TRBD2 (7 bases). This CDR3 region has 16 residues. V lost 5 bases and J lost 5, with 19 bases in between. The V gene's germline CDR1 is SGHTA and CDR2 FQGNSA.